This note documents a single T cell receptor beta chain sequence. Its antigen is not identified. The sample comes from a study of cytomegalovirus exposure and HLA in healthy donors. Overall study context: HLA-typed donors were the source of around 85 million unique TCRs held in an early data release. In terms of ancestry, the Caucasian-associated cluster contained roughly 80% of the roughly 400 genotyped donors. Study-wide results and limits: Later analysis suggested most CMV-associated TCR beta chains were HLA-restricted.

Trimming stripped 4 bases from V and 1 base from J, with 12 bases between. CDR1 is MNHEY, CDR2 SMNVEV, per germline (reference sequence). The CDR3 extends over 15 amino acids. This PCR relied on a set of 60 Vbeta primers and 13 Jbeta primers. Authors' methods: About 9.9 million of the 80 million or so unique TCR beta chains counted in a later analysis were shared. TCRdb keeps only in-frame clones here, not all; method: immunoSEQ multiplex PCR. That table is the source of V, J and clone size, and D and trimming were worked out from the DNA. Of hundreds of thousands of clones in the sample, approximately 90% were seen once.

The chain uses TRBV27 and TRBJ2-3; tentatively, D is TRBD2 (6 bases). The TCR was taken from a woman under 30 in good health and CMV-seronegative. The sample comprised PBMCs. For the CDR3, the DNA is TGTGCCAGCAGTTCTCTAGCGATGGGCACAGATACGCAGTATTTT. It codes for CASSSLAMGTDTQYF.